Presented here are 4 T cell receptor beta chains from one specimen sequenced in a study of response to subunit inactivated influenza vaccine. TCRdb analysed the RT-PCR reads with MiXCR anew, one entry per CDR3 protein. Altogether 150,000 to 200,000 distinct CDR3 sequences are present, around 12% being singletons, with the ten largest covering 25% to 30%. This sample was also put to use in a study of T cells expressing NK-cell markers. That study reports: With UMIs, 5'RACE template switching was used to make TCR beta cDNA.

Sample: CD8+ T cells sorted from PBMCs, taken roughly 13 days after vaccination. The receptors come from a man in his fifties or sixties who received an inactivated influenza vaccine.

The rearrangement joins TRBV25-1 to TRBJ2-4; D might be TRBD1 (6 bases). The length of the CDR3 is 16 residues. The V gene's germline CDR1 is MGHDK and CDR2 SYGVNS. The V end lost 2 bases, the J end lost 1 base, and 12 bases lay between the germline ends. CDR3 sequence: CASSEGLGAAKNIQYF. CDR3 DNA: TGTGCCAGCAGTGAAGGCCTGGGGGCGGCCAAAAACATTCAGTACTTC.

This clonotype was counted only a few times. This chain joins TRBV7-9 and TRBJ1-2; D unresolved. From germline, CDR1 is SEHNR and CDR2 FQNEAQ (reference sequence). Between the trimmed V and J ends, which lost 0 bases and 0 bases, there was a span of 11 bases. The CDR3 is 16 residues long. The CDR3 region is CASSLALSSSNYGYTF. The CDR3, as DNA: TGTGCCAGCAGCTTAGCGCTGAGCTCTTCTAACTATGGCTACACCTTC.

The genes are TRBV12-3 or TRBV12-4 and TRBJ1-1; D ambiguous. V was clipped by 3 bases and J by 0 bases, with 11 bases between them. The CDR3 loop spans 15 amino acids. The CDR3 sequence is CASSFVGDLNTEAFF. The CDR3 nucleotides are TGTGCCAGCAGTTTTGTAGGAGACCTGAACACTGAAGCTTTCTTT.

The gene calls are TRBV10-2 and TRBJ1-6; D remains unclear. The CDR3 has 12 residues. V was pared by 4 bases and J by 14 bases, with 12 bases between. Germline V gene sequence: CDR1 WSHSY, CDR2 SAAADI. CDR3 region: CASSAALGTLHF. For the CDR3, the DNA is TGCGCCAGCAGTGCCGCCCTCGGGACCCTCCACTTT.